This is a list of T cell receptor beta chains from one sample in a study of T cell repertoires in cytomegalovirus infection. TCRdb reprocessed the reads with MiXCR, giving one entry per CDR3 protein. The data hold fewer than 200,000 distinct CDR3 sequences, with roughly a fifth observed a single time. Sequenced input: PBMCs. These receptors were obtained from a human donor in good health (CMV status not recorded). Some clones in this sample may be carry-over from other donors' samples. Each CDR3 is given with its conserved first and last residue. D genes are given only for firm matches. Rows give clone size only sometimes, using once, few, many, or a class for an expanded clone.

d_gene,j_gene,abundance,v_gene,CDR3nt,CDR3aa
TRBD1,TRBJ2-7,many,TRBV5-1,TGCGCCAGTCGACAATCTTCAGGGGGCTTCTACGAGCAGTACTTC,CASRQSSGGFYEQYF
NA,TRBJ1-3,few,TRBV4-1,TGCGCCAGCAGCCACGTACCGGGACGGCGAGGGGGAAACACCATATATTTT,CASSHVPGRRGGNTIYF
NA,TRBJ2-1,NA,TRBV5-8,TGTGCCAGCAGCTTCCTCCAGGGGAATGAGCAGTTCTTC,CASSFLQGNEQFF
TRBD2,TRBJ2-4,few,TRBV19,TGTGCCAGTAGTACTTCCGGGACTCCGGGGGGCAAAAACATTCAGTACTTC,CASSTSGTPGGKNIQYF
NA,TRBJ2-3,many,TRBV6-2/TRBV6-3,TGTGCCAGCAACCTCCAGGGGCATACGCAGTATTTT,CASNLQGHTQYF
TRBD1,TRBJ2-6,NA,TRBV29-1,TGCAGCGTAGAGGACAGGGGGGAGTTGGGGGCCAACGTCCTGACTTTC,CSVEDRGELGANVLTF
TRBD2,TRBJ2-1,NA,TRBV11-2,TGTGCCAGCAGGCGGGGGGGAACATCCTACAATGAGCAGTTCTTC,CASRRGGTSYNEQFF
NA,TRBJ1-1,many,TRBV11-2,TGTGCCAGCAGCTTAGGCCCGACAGTCAACACTGAAGCTTTCTTT,CASSLGPTVNTEAFF
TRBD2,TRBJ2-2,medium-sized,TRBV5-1,TGCGCCAGCAGCTACATTCCGGGACTAGGACTGGCGGTCACCGGGGAGCTGTTTTTT,CASSYIPGLGLAVTGELFF
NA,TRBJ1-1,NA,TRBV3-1,TGTGCCAGCAGCCAAGAGGCGCGGGTGTCCAGGAACACTGAAGCTTTCTTT,CASSQEARVSRNTEAFF
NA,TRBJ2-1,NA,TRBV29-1,TGCAGCGTTGGCCCTGAGCAGTTCTTC,CSVGPEQFF
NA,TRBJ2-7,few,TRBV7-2,TGTGCCAGCAGCTCGATCGGACGCGACGAGCAGTACTTC,CASSSIGRDEQYF
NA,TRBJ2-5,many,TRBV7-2,TGTGCCAGCAGCTTAGGGGGGGCCCCCGAAGAGACCCAGTACTTC,CASSLGGAPEETQYF
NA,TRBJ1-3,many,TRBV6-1,TGTGCCAGCAGGGAGCTGGGGAAGCCTGGAAACACCATATATTTT,CASRELGKPGNTIYF
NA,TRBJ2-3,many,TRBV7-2,TGTGCCAGCAGCCCCCCGGGACGTCGCACAGATACGCAGTATTTT,CASSPPGRRTDTQYF
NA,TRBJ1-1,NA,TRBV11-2,TGTGCCAGCAGCCGGGGGGGGTATACGAACACTGAAGCTTTCTTT,CASSRGGYTNTEAFF
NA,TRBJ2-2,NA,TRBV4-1,TGCGCCAGCAGCCCAATCAGGGTTTCGAACACCGGGGAGCTGTTTTTT,CASSPIRVSNTGELFF
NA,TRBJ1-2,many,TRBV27,TGTGCCAGCAGTCCTTCGGGCGTGTTTGGCTACACCTTC,CASSPSGVFGYTF
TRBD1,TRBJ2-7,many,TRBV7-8,TGTGCCAGCAGCTTAGTGAGGGACAGGGGTTCCTACGAGCAGTACTTC,CASSLVRDRGSYEQYF
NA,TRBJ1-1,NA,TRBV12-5,TGTGCTAGTGGTTTCGGATTGAACACTGAAGCTTTCTTT,CASGFGLNTEAFF
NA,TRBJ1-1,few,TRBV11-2,TGTGCCAGCAGCCTAACAGGGCCGGCTGGTGAAGCTTTCTTT,CASSLTGPAGEAFF
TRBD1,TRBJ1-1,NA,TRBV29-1,TGCAGCGCGCGGACAGGCAGAGACACTGAAGCTTTCTTT,CSARTGRDTEAFF
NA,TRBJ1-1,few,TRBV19,TGTGCCAGTAGGATGGGTCTCAATAAATTGTGGACTGAAGCTTTCTTT,CASRMGLNKLWTEAFF
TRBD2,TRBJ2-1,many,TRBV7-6,TGTGCCAGCAGCTCCGGGACTAGCGGGAGCTCCTACAATGAGCAGTTCTTC,CASSSGTSGSSYNEQFF
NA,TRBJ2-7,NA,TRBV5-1,TGCGCCAGCAGCTTGGGACAGGCACTGAGGGACGAGCAGTACTTC,CASSLGQALRDEQYF
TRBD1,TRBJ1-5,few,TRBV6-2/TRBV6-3,TGTGCCAGCAGTTACCCACAGGGGGAATACTCTAGCAATCAGCCCCAGCATTTT,CASSYPQGEYSSNQPQHF
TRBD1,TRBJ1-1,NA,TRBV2,TGTGCCAGCAGTGAATACAGGGGGAACACTGAAGCTTTCTTT,CASSEYRGNTEAFF
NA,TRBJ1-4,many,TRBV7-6,TGTGCCAGCAGCCCGCGGCTGACGTCTGCAACTAATGAAAAACTGTTTTTT,CASSPRLTSATNEKLFF
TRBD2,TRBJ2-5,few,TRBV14,TGTGCCAGCAGCCGGGGACTAGAAGAGACCCAGTACTTC,CASSRGLEETQYF
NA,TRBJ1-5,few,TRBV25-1,TGTGCCAGCAGTGATGCCCGGACCAGGGGTGTAAATCAGCCCCAGCATTTT,CASSDARTRGVNQPQHF